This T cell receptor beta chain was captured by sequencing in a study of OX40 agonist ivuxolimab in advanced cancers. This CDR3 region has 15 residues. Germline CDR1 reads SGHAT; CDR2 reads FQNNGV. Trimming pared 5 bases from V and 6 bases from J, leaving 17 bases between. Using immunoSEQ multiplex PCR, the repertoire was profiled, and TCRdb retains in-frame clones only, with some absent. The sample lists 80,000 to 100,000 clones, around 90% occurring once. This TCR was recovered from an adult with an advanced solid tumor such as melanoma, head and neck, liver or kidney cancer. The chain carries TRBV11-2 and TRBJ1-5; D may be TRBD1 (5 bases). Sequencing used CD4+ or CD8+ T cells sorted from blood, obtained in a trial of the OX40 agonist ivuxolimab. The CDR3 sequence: CASSPSGHTFQPQHF. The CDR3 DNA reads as TGTGCCAGCAGCCCCTCCGGACACACATTTCAGCCCCAGCATTTT.